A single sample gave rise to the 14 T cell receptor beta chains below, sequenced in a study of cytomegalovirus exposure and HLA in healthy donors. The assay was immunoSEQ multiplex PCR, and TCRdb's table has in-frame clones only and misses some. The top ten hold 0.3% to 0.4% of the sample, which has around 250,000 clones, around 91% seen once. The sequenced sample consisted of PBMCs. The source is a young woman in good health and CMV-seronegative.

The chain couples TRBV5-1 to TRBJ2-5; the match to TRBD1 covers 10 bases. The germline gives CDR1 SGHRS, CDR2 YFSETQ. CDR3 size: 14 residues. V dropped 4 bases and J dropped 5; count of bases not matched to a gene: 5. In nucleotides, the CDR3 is TGCGCCAGCAGCACCGGGACAGGGGTGGAGACCCAGTACTTC. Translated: CASSTGTGVETQYF.

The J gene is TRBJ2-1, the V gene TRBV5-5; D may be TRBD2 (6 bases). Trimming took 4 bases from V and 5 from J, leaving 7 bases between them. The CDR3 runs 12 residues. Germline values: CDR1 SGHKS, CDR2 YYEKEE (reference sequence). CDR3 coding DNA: TGTGCCAGCAGCGGAGGGGACAATGAGCAGTTCTTC. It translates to CASSGGDNEQFF.

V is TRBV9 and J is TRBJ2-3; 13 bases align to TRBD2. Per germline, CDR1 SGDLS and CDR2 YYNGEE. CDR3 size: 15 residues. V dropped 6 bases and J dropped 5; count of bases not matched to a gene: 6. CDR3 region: CASITGTSGEDTQYF. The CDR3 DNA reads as TGTGCCAGCATCACCGGGACTAGCGGGGAAGATACGCAGTATTTT. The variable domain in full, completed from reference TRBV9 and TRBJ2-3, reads DSGVTQTPKHLITATGQRVTLRCSPRSGDLSVYWYQQSLDQGLQFLIQYYNGEERAKGNILERFSAQQFPDLHSELNLSSLELGDSALYFCASITGTSGEDTQYFGPGTRLTVL.

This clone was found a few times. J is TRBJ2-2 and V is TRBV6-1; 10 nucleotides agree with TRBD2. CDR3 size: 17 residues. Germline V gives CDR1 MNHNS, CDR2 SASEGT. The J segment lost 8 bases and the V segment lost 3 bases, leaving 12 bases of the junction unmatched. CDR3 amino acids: CASSDLGAGGPKGELFF. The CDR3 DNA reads TGTGCCAGCAGTGACCTGGGAGCGGGGGGGCCTAAGGGGGAGCTGTTTTTT.

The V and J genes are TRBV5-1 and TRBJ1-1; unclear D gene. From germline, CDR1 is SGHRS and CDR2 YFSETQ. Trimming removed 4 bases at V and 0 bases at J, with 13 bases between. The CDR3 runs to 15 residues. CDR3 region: CASSVNRLMNTEAFF. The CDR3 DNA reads TGCGCCAGCAGCGTTAATAGATTAATGAACACTGAAGCTTTCTTT.

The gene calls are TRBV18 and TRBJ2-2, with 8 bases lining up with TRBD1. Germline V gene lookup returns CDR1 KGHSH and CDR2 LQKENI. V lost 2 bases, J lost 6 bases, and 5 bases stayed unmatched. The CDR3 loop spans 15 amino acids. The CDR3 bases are TGTGCCAGCTCACCAAGGACAGGGAAGTCCGGGGAGCTGTTTTTT. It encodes CASSPRTGKSGELFF.

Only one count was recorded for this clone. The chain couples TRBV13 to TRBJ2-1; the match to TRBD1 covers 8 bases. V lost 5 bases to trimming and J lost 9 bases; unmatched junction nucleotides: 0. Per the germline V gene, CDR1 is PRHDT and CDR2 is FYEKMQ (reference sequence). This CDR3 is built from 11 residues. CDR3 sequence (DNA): TGTGCCAGCAGCGACAGGGGTGAGCAGTTCTTC. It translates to CASSDRGEQFF.

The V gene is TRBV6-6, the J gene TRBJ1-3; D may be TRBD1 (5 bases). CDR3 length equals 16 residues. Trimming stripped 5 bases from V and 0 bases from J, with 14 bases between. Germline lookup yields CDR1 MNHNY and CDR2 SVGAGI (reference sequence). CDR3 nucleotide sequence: TGTGCCAGCAGTAAGGGACTTCCCAACTCTGGAAACACCATATATTTT. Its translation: CASSKGLPNSGNTIYF.

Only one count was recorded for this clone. The CDR3 protein is CASSLARGGESSGANVLTF. The CDR3 nucleotides are TGTGCCAGCAGCTTAGCGCGGGGGGGCGAGAGCTCTGGGGCCAACGTCCTGACTTTC. This chain connects TRBV7-2 to TRBJ2-6, with 9 bases identical to TRBD2. The junction had 6 bases not matched to a gene; V was cut back by 0 bases and J by 0 bases. The CDR3 has 19 amino acids. Germline CDR1 SGHTA, CDR2 FQGNSA.

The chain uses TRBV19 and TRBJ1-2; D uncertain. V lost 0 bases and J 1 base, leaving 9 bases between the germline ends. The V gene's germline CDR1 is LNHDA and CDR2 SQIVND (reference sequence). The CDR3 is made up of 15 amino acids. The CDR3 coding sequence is TGTGCCAGTAGTATAGAGGGCAGCTTTAACTATGGCTACACCTTC. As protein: CASSIEGSFNYGYTF.

CDR3 bases: TGTGCCATCAGGAGGGGGACGAACACTGAAGCTTTCTTT. Residues: CAIRRGTNTEAFF. The rearrangement links TRBV10-3 to TRBJ1-1, with D maybe TRBD1 (6 bases). CDR3 length: 13 amino acids. Looked up from germline, CDR1 is ENHRY and CDR2 is SYGVKD. V was clipped by 6 bases and J by 1 base, with 9 bases between them.

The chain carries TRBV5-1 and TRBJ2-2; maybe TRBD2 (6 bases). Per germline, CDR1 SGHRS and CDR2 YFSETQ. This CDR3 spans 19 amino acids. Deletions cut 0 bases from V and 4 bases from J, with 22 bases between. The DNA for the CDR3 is TGCGCCAGCAGCTTGGGTCAAAGCGGAGGGACCTCGATCACCGGGGAGCTGTTTTTT. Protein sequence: CASSLGQSGGTSITGELFF.

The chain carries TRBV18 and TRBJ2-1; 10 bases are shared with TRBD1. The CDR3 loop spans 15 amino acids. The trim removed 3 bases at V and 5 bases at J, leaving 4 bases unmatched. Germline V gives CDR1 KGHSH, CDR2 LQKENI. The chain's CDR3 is CASSPRQGANNEQFF. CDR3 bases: TGTGCCAGCTCACCCCGACAGGGGGCTAACAATGAGCAGTTCTTC.

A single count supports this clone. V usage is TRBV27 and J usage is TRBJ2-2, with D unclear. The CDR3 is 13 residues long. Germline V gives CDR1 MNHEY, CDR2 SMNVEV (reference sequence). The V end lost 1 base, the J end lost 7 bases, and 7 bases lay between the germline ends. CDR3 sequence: CASSLWSVGELFF. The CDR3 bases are TGTGCCAGCAGTTTATGGAGTGTCGGGGAGCTGTTTTTT.